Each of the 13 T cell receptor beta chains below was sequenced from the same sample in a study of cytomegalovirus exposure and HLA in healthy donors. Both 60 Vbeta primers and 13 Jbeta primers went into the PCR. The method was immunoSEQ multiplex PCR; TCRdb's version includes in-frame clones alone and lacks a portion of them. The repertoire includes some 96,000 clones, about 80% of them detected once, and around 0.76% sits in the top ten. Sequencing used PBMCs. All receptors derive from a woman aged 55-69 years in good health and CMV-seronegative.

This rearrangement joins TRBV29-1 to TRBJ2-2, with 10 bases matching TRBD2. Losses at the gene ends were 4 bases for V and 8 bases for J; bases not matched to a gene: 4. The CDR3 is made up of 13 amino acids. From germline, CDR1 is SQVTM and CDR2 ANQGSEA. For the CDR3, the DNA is TGCAGCGTTGGGAGGACTAGCGGTGGGGAGCTGTTTTTT. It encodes CSVGRTSGGELFF.

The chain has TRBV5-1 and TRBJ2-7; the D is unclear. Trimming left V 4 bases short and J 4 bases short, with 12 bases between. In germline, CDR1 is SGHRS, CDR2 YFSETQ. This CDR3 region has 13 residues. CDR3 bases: TGCGCCAGCAGCAAACCTTCCGGGTACGAGCAGTACTTC. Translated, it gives CASSKPSGYEQYF.

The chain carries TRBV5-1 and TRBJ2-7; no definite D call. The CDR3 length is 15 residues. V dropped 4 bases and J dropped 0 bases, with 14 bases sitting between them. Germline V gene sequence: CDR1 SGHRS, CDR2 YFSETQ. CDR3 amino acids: CASSPAPSGSYEQYF. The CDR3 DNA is TGCGCCAGCAGCCCCGCGCCCTCGGGCTCCTACGAGCAGTACTTC.

CDR3 region: CATSRQNYGYTF. CDR3 coding DNA: TGTGCCACCAGCAGACAGAATTATGGCTACACCTTC. The chain recombines TRBV15 with TRBJ1-2; D is unresolved. V gave up 2 bases and J gave up 5 bases, with 6 bases separating them. Germline V gene sequence: CDR1 LNHNV, CDR2 YYDKDF (reference sequence). This CDR3 has 12 residues.

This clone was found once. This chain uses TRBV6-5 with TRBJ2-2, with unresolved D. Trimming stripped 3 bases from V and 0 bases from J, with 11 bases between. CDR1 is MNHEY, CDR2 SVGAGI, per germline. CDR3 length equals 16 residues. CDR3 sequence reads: CASSYAAAANTGELFF. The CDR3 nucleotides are TGTGCCAGCAGTTATGCGGCGGCCGCGAACACCGGGGAGCTGTTTTTT.

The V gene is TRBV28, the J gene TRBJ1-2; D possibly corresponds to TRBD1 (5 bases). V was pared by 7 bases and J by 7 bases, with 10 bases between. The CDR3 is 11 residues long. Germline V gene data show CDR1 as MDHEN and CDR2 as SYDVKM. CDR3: CASNGRAGYTF. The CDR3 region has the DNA TGTGCCAGCAATGGCAGGGCTGGCTACACCTTC.

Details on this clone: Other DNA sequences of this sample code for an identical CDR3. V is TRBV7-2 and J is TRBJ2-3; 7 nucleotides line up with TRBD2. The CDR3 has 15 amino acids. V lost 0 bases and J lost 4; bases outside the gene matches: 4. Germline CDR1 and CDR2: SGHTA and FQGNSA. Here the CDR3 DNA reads TGTGCCAGCAGCTTAGCGGGAGGGCCGCCAGATACGCAGTATTTT. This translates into CASSLAGGPPDTQYF.

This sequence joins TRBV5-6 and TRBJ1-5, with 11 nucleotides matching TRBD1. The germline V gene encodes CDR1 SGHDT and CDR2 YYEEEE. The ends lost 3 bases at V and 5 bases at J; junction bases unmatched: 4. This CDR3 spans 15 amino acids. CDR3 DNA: TGTGCCAGCAGCTACCGGGACAGGGGGTATCAGCCCCAGCATTTT. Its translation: CASSYRDRGYQPQHF.

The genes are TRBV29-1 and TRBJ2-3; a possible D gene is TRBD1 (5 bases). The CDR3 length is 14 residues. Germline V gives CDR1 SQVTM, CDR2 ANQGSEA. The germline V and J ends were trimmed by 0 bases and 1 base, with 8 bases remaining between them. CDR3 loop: CSVEDLTGTDTQYF. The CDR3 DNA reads TGCAGCGTTGAAGATCTGACAGGCACAGATACGCAGTATTTT.

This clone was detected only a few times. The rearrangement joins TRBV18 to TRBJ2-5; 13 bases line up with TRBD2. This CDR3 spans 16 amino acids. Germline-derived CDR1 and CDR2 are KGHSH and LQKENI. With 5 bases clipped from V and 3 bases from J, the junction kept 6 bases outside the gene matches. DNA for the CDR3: TGTGCCAGCTCAACTAGGACTAGCGGGGGCGAAGAGACCCAGTACTTC. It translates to CASSTRTSGGEETQYF.

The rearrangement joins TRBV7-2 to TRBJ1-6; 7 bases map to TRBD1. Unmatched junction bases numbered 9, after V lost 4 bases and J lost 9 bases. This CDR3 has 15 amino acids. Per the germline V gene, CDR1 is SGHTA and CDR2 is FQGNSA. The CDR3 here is CASSSGPGDSSPLHF. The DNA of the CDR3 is TGTGCCAGCAGCTCCGGGCCCGGGGACAGTTCACCCCTCCACTTT.

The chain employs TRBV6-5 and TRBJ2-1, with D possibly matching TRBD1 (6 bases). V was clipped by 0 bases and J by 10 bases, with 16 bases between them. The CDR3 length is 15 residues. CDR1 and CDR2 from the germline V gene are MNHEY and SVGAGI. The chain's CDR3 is CASSYSQIQGGEQFF. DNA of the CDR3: TGTGCCAGCAGTTACTCCCAAATACAGGGTGGGGAGCAGTTCTTC.

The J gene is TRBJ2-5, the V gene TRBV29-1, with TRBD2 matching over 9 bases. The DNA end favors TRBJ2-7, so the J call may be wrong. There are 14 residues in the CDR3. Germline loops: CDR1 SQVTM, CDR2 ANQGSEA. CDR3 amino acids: CSVSWTSAGYEQYF. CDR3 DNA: TGCAGCGTATCATGGACTAGCGCCGGCTACGAGCAGTACTTC.